A single sample gave rise to the 15 T cell receptor beta chains below, sequenced in a study of T-cell reconstitution after alpha-beta-depleted transplantation in children. TCRbeta library construction was performed incorporating unique molecular identifiers. TCRdb processed the PCR reads anew with MiXCR; each CDR3 protein has one entry. The sample includes about 540,000 distinct CDR3 sequences, around 19% of them seen just once. The specimen comprised PBMCs from the stem cell graft donor, sampled from the stem cell graft. The receptors come from a human donor who donated a stem cell graft to a child with acute lymphoblastic leukemia.

The chain joins TRBV12-3 or TRBV12-4 to TRBJ1-2, with 8 bases lining up with TRBD1. V lost 4 bases, J lost 0 bases, and 10 bases stayed unmatched. The CDR3 contains 17 residues. Here the CDR3 DNA reads TGTGCCAGCAGTTCGCCCTACAGGGGGGGGGCTAACTATGGCTACACCTTC. Amino acid sequence: CASSSPYRGGANYGYTF.

This chain joins TRBV5-1 and TRBJ2-7, with D unresolved. This CDR3 is 13 amino acids long. V lost 6 bases and J lost 0, with 10 bases in between. Looked up from germline, CDR1 is SGHRS and CDR2 is YFSETQ. The CDR3 region is CASTLSDSYEQYF. CDR3 DNA sequence: TGCGCCAGCACTCTTTCGGACTCCTACGAGCAGTACTTC.

The chain links TRBV4-1 to TRBJ2-7; 9 nucleotides align to TRBD1. The germline V gene encodes CDR1 MGHRA and CDR2 YSYEKL. The CDR3 totals 15 residues. The junction had 7 bases not matched to a gene; V was cut back by 4 bases and J by 3 bases. CDR3 in DNA: TGCGCCAGCAGCCGGCAGGGACAGGGAAACTACGAGCAGTACTTC. Translating it yields CASSRQGQGNYEQYF.

This clonotype was counted only a few times. This chain joins TRBV7-8 and TRBJ2-1, with no clear D. V was cut by 5 bases and J by 3 bases, with 14 bases left in between. In germline, CDR1 is SGHVS, CDR2 FQNEAQ. This CDR3 is 15 amino acids long. The CDR3 protein is CASSLLEWYYNEQFF. CDR3 DNA sequence: TGTGCCAGCAGCCTTTTGGAGTGGTACTACAATGAGCAGTTCTTC.

This chain links TRBV5-1 with TRBJ1-2; 8 positions agree with TRBD1. The trim removed 5 bases at V and 4 bases at J, leaving 4 bases unmatched. The CDR3 length is 13 residues. Per the germline V gene, CDR1 is SGHRS and CDR2 is YFSETQ. The CDR3 nucleotides read TGCGCCAGCAGGGGACAGGCCTCCTATGGCTACACCTTC. This codes for CASRGQASYGYTF.

CDR3 in DNA: TGCGCCAGCAGCTCCGCCCGACTAGCGGGAGAGGGAGAGACCCAGTACTTC. This encodes CASSSARLAGEGETQYF. J is TRBJ2-5 and V is TRBV5-1; TRBD2 matches at 12 bases. V was pared by 3 bases and J by 4 bases, with 10 bases of the junction left unmatched. The CDR3 runs to 17 residues. Germline CDR1 reads SGHRS; CDR2 reads YFSETQ.

The chain carries TRBV9 and TRBJ2-1, with TRBD1 as a possible D gene (6 bases). CDR3 length: 16 amino acids. Germline loops: CDR1 SGDLS, CDR2 YYNGEE. V was clipped by 0 bases and J by 8 bases, with 18 bases between them. CDR3 coding DNA: TGTGCCAGCAGCGTAGTCTCAGAGAGTGGGGGCTATGAGCAGTTCTTC. This encodes CASSVVSESGGYEQFF.

This chain links TRBV7-3 with TRBJ2-1; D might be TRBD1 (7 bases). This CDR3 is 16 amino acids long. Germline CDR1 SGHTA, CDR2 FQGTGA. Trimming stripped 5 bases from V and 4 bases from J, with 18 bases between. The CDR3 DNA sequence: TGTGCCAGCAGCCCGGGCCGGGGGACAGTTTACAATGAGCAGTTCTTC. Translating gives CASSPGRGTVYNEQFF. Combining the CDR3 with reference TRBV7-3 and TRBJ2-1 gives the whole variable domain GAGVSQTPSNKVTEKGKYVELRCDPISGHTALYWYRQSLGQGPEFLIYFQGTGAADDSGLPNDRFFAVRPEGSVSTLKIQRTERGDSAVYLCASSPGRGTVYNEQFFGPGTRLTVL.

Only a few counts were recorded for this clonotype. The V and J genes are TRBV19 and TRBJ2-2; 7 nucleotides agree with TRBD2. This CDR3 is built from 17 residues. V was pared by 1 base and J by 1 base, with 6 bases of the junction left unmatched. CDR1 and CDR2 from the germline V gene are LNHDA and SQIVND (reference sequence). This CDR3 is CASSIVGLAENTGELFF. The CDR3 region has the DNA TGTGCCAGTAGTATAGTGGGGCTAGCGGAGAACACCGGGGAGCTGTTTTTT.

This clonotype was observed a handful of times. The chain has TRBV5-4 and TRBJ1-1; tentatively, D is TRBD1 (5 bases). The CDR3 is 13 amino acids. Germline V CDR1 and CDR2: SGHNT, YYREEE (reference sequence). V dropped 3 bases and J dropped 7 bases, with 13 bases sitting between them. The CDR3 loop reads CASSSTQGLEAFF. CDR3 nucleotides: TGTGCCAGCAGCTCCACCCAGGGACTTGAAGCTTTCTTT.

The rearrangement links TRBV20-1 to TRBJ2-1; D is undetermined. Germline V gene sequence: CDR1 DFQATT, CDR2 SNEGSKA (reference sequence). Trimming removed 0 bases from V and 9 bases from J, with 15 bases in between. The CDR3 contains 14 residues. The CDR3 DNA sequence: TGCAGTGCTAGAGATGAACCCAACAGCAGTGAGCAGTTCTTC. This gives the protein CSARDEPNSSEQFF.

This clonotype was counted between two and nine times. The chain employs TRBV7-3 and TRBJ2-7; tentatively, D is TRBD2 (5 bases). Germline V gives CDR1 SGHTA, CDR2 FQGTGA. This CDR3 region has 14 residues. V lost 1 base and J lost 2, with 9 bases in between. CDR3 sequence: CASSLRGQAYEQYF. The CDR3 nucleotides are TGTGCCAGCAGCTTAAGAGGGCAGGCCTACGAGCAGTACTTC.

The gene calls are TRBV5-1 and TRBJ2-3, with 9 positions matching TRBD2. CDR1 is SGHRS and CDR2 is YFSETQ in the germline V gene. This CDR3 is 20 amino acids long. Germline trimming cut 0 bases from V and 2 bases from J; bases unmatched to any gene: 16. CDR3 DNA sequence: TGCGCCAGCAGCTTGGAACTGTCCCACCAAACTAGCGGGTTCACAGATACGCAGTATTTT. It codes for CASSLELSHQTSGFTDTQYF.

The chain couples TRBV6-1 to TRBJ2-2; 9 bases agree with TRBD2. CDR1 is MNHNS and CDR2 is SASEGT in the germline V gene. The CDR3 spans 16 residues. The V segment lost 3 bases and the J segment 7 bases; nucleotides outside the gene matches: 9. The DNA of the CDR3 is TGTGCCAGCAGTGATATCTCTAGCGGGACGGGCGGGGAGCTGTTTTTT. As protein: CASSDISSGTGGELFF.

The chain uses TRBV4-1 and TRBJ1-2; weak D call: TRBD1 (5 bases). The ends were cut back, 11 bases at V and 5 bases at J, with 15 bases in the middle. Germline V gene lookup returns CDR1 MGHRA and CDR2 YSYEKL. The CDR3 extends over 12 amino acids. The chain's CDR3 is CASGTGRYGYTF. CDR3 coding DNA: TGCGCCTCCGGGACCGGTAGATATGGCTACACCTTC.